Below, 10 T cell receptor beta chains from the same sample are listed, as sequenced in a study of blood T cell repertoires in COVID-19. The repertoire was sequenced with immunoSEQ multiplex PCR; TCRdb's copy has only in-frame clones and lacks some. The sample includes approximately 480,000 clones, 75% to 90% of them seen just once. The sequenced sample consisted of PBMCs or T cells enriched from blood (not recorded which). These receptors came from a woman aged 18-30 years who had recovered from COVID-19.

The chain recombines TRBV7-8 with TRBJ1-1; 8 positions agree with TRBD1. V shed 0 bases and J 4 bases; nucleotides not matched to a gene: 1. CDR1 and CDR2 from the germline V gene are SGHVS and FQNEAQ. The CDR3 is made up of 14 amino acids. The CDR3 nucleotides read TGTGCCAGCAGCTTAGCAACAGGGGGCACTGAAGCTTTCTTT. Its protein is CASSLATGGTEAFF. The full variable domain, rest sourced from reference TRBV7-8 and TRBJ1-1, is GAGVSQSPRYKVAKRGQDVALRCDPISGHVSLFWYQQALGQGPEFLTYFQNEAQLDKSGLPSDRFFAERPEGSVSTLKIQRTQQEDSAVYLCASSLATGGTEAFFGQGTRLTVV.

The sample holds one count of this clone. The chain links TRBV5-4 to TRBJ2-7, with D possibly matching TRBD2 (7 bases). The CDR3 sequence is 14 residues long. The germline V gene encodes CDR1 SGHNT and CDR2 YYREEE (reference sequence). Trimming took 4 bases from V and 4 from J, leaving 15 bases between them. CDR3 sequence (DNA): TGTGCCAGCAGCCAAGGGGGGGCCGGTTACGAGCAGTACTTC. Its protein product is CASSQGGAGYEQYF.

CDR3 sequence: CASSIGLPRQGKNTEAFF. In nucleotides, the CDR3 is TGTGCCAGTAGTATAGGTTTACCGAGACAGGGGAAGAACACTGAAGCTTTCTTT. The chain joins TRBV19 to TRBJ1-1; 8 bases align to TRBD1. The CDR3 is 18 amino acids. Unmatched junction bases numbered 11, after V lost 1 base and J lost 1 base. Germline CDR1 reads LNHDA; CDR2 reads SQIVND (reference sequence).

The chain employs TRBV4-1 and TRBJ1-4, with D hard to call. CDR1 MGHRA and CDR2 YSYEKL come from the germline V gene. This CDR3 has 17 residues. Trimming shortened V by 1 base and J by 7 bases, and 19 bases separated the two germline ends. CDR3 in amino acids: CASSQGRMGRRSEKLFF. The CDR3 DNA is TGCGCCAGCAGCCAAGGAAGGATGGGGAGACGTAGTGAAAAACTGTTTTTT.

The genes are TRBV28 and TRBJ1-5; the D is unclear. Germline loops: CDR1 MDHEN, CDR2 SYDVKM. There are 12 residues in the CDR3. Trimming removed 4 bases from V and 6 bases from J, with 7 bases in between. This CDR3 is CASSWEVQPQHF. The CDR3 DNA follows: TGTGCCAGCAGTTGGGAGGTTCAGCCCCAGCATTTT.

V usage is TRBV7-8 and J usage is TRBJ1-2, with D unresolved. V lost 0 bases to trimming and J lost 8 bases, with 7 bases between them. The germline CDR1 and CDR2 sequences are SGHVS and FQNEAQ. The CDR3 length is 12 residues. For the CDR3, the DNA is TGTGCCAGCAGCTTAGCGGGAGCAGGCTACACCTTC. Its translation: CASSLAGAGYTF.

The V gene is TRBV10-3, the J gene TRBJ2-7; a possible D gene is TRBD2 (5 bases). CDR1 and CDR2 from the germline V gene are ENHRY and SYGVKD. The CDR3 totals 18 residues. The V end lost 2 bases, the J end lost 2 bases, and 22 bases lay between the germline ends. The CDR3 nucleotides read TGTGCCATCAGTGAGCCGCCTGGGAGCGGTTCCTTCACCTACGAGCAGTACTTC. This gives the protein CAISEPPGSGSFTYEQYF.

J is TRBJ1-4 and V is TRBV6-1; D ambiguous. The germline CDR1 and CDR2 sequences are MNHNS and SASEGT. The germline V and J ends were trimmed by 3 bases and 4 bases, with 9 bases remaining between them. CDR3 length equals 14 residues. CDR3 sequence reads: CASSDNTINEKLFF. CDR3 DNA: TGTGCCAGCAGTGACAATACAATTAATGAAAAACTGTTTTTT.

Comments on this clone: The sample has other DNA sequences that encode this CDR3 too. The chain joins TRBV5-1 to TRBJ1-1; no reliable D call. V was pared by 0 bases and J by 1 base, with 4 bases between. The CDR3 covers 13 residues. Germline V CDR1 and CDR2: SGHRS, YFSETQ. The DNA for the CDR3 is TGCGCCAGCAGCTTGGGAGAGAACACTGAAGCTTTCTTT. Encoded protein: CASSLGENTEAFF.

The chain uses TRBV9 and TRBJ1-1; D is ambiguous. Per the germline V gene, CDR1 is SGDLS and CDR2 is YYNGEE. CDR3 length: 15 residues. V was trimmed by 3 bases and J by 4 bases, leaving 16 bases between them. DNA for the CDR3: TGTGCCAGCAGCGCCTCCCCCGTGGGGAGCACTGAAGCTTTCTTT. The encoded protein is CASSASPVGSTEAFF.